The next 17 T cell receptor beta chains were all read from a single sample in a study of beta chain features in type 1 diabetes. Sequencing targeted expressed TCRB transcripts, as all isolated RNA had been reverse transcribed. The method was immunoSEQ multiplex PCR; TCRdb's version includes in-frame clones alone and lacks a portion of them. The sample yields 150,000 or so clones, roughly 48% seen once. The sequencing sample was made of Tregs from blood. The receptors derive from a man younger than 35 in good health.

J is TRBJ2-3 and V is TRBV7-2, with a tentative D call TRBD1 (6 bases). Germline CDR1 SGHTA, CDR2 FQGNSA. The CDR3 contains 15 residues. The V end was cut by 4 bases, the J end by 0 bases, with 11 bases between. The CDR3 DNA reads as TGTGCCAGCAGCTCACAGGGTTCTAGCACAGATACGCAGTATTTT. It yields the protein CASSSQGSSTDTQYF.

The CDR3 DNA is TGTGCCAGCAGTTATACGGACAGGGCCCACTACGAGCAGTACTTC. Protein product: CASSYTDRAHYEQYF. The chain recombines TRBV6-5 with TRBJ2-7; TRBD1 matches 8 bases. The trim removed 3 bases at V and 3 bases at J, leaving 7 bases unmatched. The CDR3 covers 15 residues. Germline CDR1 is MNHEY and CDR2 is SVGAGI.

The genes are TRBV7-9 and TRBJ1-4; TRBD1 aligns across 8 bases. The CDR3 length is 13 residues. Per the germline V gene, CDR1 is SEHNR and CDR2 is FQNEAQ (reference sequence). J was trimmed by 16 bases and V by 1 base; bases with no gene match: 8. The CDR3 loop is CASSLGDRQKWFF. The CDR3 bases are TGTGCCAGCAGCTTAGGGGACAGGCAGAAATGGTTTTTT.

V usage is TRBV10-3 and J usage is TRBJ2-1, with D possibly TRBD1 on 5 matching bases. The CDR3 consists of 12 residues. Deletions cut 4 bases from V and 9 bases from J, with 10 bases between. Germline CDR1 reads ENHRY; CDR2 reads SYGVKD. In DNA, the CDR3 is TGTGCCATCAGTGGGACATCCGCTGAGCAGTTCTTC. Translation gives CAISGTSAEQFF.

Points on this clone: Its ends do not fully match the called genes, so a read error is possible. Distinct nucleotide sequences in the sample also encode this CDR3. The CDR3 DNA reads TGTGCTAGCAGTTACTCGCGGGGGGGTAATGAAAAACTGTTTTTT. Translation: CASSYSRGGNEKLFF. This rearrangement joins TRBV6-5 to TRBJ1-4; maybe TRBD1 (5 bases). The CDR3 has 15 residues. CDR1 MNHEY and CDR2 SVGAGI come from the germline V gene.

This sequence joins TRBV5-5 and TRBJ1-2; 7 nucleotides align to TRBD1. The CDR3 totals 15 residues. The germline CDR1 and CDR2 sequences are SGHKS and YYEKEE (reference sequence). Losses at the gene ends were 0 bases for V and 6 bases for J; bases not matched to a gene: 8. CDR3 protein: CASSLDVGGADGYTF. In DNA form, the CDR3 reads TGTGCCAGCAGCTTGGACGTAGGGGGCGCGGATGGCTACACCTTC.

V gene TRBV6-6 combines with J gene TRBJ1-5; 7 nucleotides agree with TRBD1. The junction had 5 bases not matched to a gene; V was cut back by 2 bases and J by 7 bases. CDR1 and CDR2 from the germline V gene are MNHNY and SVGAGI (reference sequence). The CDR3 runs 14 residues. The CDR3, as DNA: TGTGCCAGCAGTTACACAGGGGTAGACCAGCCCCAGCATTTT. It specifies CASSYTGVDQPQHF.

This clone was counted a few times. V and J are TRBV7-9 and TRBJ2-1, with D possibly being TRBD2 (6 bases). This CDR3 has 13 amino acids. CDR1 and CDR2 (germline): SEHNR, FQNEAQ (reference sequence). V lost 3 bases and J 8 bases, leaving 11 bases between the germline ends. DNA of the CDR3: TGTGCCAGCAGCTTTTGGGGGGTCGATGAGCAGTTCTTC. Protein: CASSFWGVDEQFF.

V is TRBV7-2 and J is TRBJ2-7, with 8 bases lining up with TRBD1. V was clipped by 5 bases and J by 6 bases; unmatched bases: 3. The germline CDR1 and CDR2 sequences are SGHTA and FQGNSA. The CDR3 has 12 residues. The CDR3: CASSQTGVEQYF. In nucleotides, the CDR3 is TGTGCCAGCAGCCAGACAGGGGTCGAGCAGTACTTC.

V is TRBV5-1 and J is TRBJ2-7; D is possibly TRBD1 (6 bases). Germline lookup yields CDR1 SGHRS and CDR2 YFSETQ. V lost 6 bases to trimming and J lost 3 bases, with 16 bases between them. CDR3 length equals 14 residues. The CDR3 DNA follows: TGCGCCAGCACCCGTGCAGGGGCCCTCTACGAGCAGTACTTC. Protein: CASTRAGALYEQYF.

V usage is TRBV7-8 and J usage is TRBJ1-2; D unresolved. There are 12 residues in the CDR3. V gave up 5 bases and J gave up 4 bases, with 8 bases separating them. Germline V gene lookup returns CDR1 SGHVS and CDR2 FQNEAQ. CDR3 protein: CASSLPGYGYTF. The DNA for the CDR3 is TGTGCCAGCAGCCTCCCGGGCTATGGCTACACCTTC.

This clone has more than one count but fewer than ten. This chain links TRBV7-7 with TRBJ2-2, with D tentatively TRBD2 (6 bases). Germline CDR1 is SSHAT and CDR2 is FNYEAQ (reference sequence). V was pared by 1 base and J by 4 bases, with 7 bases between. CDR3 length equals 14 residues. This chain's CDR3 is CASSLGRGTGELFF. CDR3 in DNA: TGTGCCAGCAGCTTAGGGCGGGGCACCGGGGAGCTGTTTTTT.

This chain connects TRBV19 to TRBJ2-7, with D possibly being TRBD2 (6 bases). Germline CDR1 LNHDA, CDR2 SQIVND (reference sequence). CDR3 size: 14 residues. Trimming removed 1 base at V and 2 bases at J, with 9 bases between. Here the CDR3 DNA reads TGTGCCAGTAGTATAGTGGGAGGAACCTACGAGCAGTACTTC. Translating gives CASSIVGGTYEQYF.

V is TRBV10-3 and J is TRBJ1-1, with D possibly TRBD1 on 5 matching bases. Germline V lookup: CDR1 ENHRY, CDR2 SYGVKD. With 10 bases removed from V and 0 bases from J, the gap between germline ends came to 12 bases. The CDR3 spans 13 residues. CDR3 sequence (DNA): TGTGCCAGCGAAAGGGACTTGAACACTGAAGCTTTCTTT. Protein sequence: CASERDLNTEAFF.

The DNA for the CDR3 is TGTGCCAGCAGTTTCTACGGCGAGCAGTACTTC. It yields the protein CASSFYGEQYF. The V gene is TRBV28, the J gene TRBJ2-7; D call uncertain. The CDR3 is made up of 11 amino acids. CDR1 and CDR2 (germline): MDHEN, SYDVKM. Trimming took off 3 bases at V and 6 bases at J, with 6 bases between the two ends. Together with reference TRBV28 and TRBJ2-7, the CDR3 gives the full variable domain: DVKVTQSSRYLVKRTGEKVFLECVQDMDHENMFWYRQDPGLGLRLIYFSYDVKMKEKGDIPEGYSVSREKKERFSLILESASTNQTSMYLCASSFYGEQYFGPGTRLTVT.

As concerns this clone: Additional DNA sequences in this sample encode the identical CDR3. The chain combines TRBV7-9 with TRBJ2-1, with TRBD2 matching 8 bases. Trimming removed 5 bases from V and 6 bases from J; junction bases left unmatched: 9. The CDR3 covers 15 residues. Germline-derived CDR1 and CDR2 are SEHNR and FQNEAQ (reference sequence). CDR3 amino acids: CASSPRGGTFNEQFF. The CDR3 DNA follows: TGTGCCAGCAGCCCCCGGGGGGGGACATTCAATGAGCAGTTCTTC.

This chain joins TRBV28 and TRBJ1-2; 8 nucleotides match TRBD1. Germline CDR1 reads MDHEN; CDR2 reads SYDVKM. This CDR3 region has 15 residues. The ends lost 5 bases at V and 8 bases at J; junction bases unmatched: 13. The CDR3 here is CASSTPDRAWGGYTF. For the CDR3, the DNA is TGTGCCAGCAGTACGCCGGACAGGGCCTGGGGGGGCTACACCTTC.